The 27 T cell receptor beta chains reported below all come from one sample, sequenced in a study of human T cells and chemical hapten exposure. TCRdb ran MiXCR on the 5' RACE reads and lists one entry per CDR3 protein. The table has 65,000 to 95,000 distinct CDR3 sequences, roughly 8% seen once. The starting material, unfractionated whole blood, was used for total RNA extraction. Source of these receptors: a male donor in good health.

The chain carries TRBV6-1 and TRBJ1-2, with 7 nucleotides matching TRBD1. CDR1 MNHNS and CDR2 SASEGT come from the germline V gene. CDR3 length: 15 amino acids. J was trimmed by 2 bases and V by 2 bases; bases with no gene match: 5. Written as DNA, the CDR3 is TGTGCCAGCAGTGAATGGAGACAGGGAAACTATGGCTACACCTTC. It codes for CASSEWRQGNYGYTF.

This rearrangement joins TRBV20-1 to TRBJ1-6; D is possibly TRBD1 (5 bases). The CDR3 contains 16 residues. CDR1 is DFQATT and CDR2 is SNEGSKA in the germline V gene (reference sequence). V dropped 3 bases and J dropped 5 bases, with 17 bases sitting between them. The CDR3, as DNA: TGCAGTGCTAGTGATTCAGGGATGAAGAATAATTCACCCCTCCACTTT. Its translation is CSASDSGMKNNSPLHF.

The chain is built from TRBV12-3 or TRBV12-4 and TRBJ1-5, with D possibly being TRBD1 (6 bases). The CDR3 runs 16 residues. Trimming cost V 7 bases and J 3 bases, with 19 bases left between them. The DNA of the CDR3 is TGTGCCAGCACCCCCGGACGGACAGCCTTCAATCAGCCCCAGCATTTT. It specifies CASTPGRTAFNQPQHF.

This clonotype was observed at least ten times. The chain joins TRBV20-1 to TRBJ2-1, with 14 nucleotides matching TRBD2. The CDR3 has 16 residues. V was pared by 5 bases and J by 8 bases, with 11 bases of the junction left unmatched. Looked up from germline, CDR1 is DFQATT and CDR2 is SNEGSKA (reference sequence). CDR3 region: CSAPRLAGGGLDEQFF. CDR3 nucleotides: TGCAGTGCTCCGCGACTAGCGGGAGGGGGCCTGGATGAGCAGTTCTTC.

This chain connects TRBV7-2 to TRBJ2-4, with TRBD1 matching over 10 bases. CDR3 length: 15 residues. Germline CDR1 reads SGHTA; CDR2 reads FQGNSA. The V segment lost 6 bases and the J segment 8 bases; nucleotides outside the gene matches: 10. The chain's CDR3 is CASSFLTGGLDIQYF. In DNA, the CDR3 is TGTGCCAGCAGTTTCCTGACAGGGGGCTTGGACATTCAGTACTTC.

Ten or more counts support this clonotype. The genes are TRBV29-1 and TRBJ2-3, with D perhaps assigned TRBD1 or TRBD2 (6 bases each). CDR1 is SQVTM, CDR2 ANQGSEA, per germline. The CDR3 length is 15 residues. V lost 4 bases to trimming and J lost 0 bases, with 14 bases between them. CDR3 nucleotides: TGCAGCGTTGGGGGGGCGGGCCGGAGCACAGATACGCAGTATTTT. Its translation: CSVGGAGRSTDTQYF.

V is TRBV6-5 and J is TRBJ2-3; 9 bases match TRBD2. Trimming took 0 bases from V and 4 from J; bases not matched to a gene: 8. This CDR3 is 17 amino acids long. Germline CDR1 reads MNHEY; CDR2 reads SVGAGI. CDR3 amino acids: CASSYSRTSEASDTQYF. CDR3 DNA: TGTGCCAGCAGTTACTCCAGGACTAGCGAGGCATCAGATACGCAGTATTTT.

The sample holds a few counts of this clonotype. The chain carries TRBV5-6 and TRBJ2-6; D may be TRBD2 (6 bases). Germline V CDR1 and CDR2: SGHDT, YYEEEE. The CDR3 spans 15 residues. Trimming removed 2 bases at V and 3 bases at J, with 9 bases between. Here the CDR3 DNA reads TGTGCCAGCAGCTTCGCGGGGATTGGGGCCAACGTCCTGACTTTC. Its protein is CASSFAGIGANVLTF.

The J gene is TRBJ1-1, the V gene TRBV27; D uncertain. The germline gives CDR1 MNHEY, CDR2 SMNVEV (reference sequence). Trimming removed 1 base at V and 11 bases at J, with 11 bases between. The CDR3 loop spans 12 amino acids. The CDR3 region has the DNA TGTGCCAGCAGTTTATTTGGCAGAAATGCTTTCTTT. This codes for CASSLFGRNAFF.

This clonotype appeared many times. The CDR3 region is CASSPGGTEAFF. For the CDR3, the DNA is TGTGCCAGCAGCCCTGGGGGCACTGAAGCTTTCTTT. V gene TRBV7-6 combines with J gene TRBJ1-1; perhaps TRBD1 as D (5 bases). Germline V lookup: CDR1 SGHVS, CDR2 FNYEAQ. The V gene lost 5 bases and the J gene lost 4 bases, with 8 bases spanning the gap. The CDR3 runs 12 residues.

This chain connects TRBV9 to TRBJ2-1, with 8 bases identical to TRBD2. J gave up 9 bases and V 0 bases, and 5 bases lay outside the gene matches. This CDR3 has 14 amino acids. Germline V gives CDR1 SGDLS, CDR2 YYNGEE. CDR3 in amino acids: CASSVAGGPGEQFF. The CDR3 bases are TGTGCCAGCAGCGTAGCGGGAGGGCCTGGTGAGCAGTTCTTC.

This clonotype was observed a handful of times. Written as DNA, the CDR3 is TGTGCCAGCAGCTTAGCTAGCGGGGGCACAGATACGCAGTATTTT. This translates into CASSLASGGTDTQYF. This chain joins TRBV7-2 and TRBJ2-3; the match to TRBD2 covers 8 bases. J gave up 1 base and V 0 bases, and 0 bases lay outside the gene matches. The CDR3 contains 15 residues. Germline CDR1 and CDR2: SGHTA and FQGNSA.

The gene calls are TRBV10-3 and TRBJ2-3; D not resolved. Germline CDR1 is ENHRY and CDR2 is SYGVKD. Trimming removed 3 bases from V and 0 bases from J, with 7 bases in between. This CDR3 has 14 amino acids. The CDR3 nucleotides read TGTGCCATCAGTGATCAGGTTAGCACAGATACGCAGTATTTT. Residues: CAISDQVSTDTQYF.

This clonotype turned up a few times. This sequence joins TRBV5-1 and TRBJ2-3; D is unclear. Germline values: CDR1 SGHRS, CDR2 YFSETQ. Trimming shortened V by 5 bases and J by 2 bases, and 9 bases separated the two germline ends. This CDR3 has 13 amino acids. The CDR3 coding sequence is TGCGCCAGCAGGGAAACCGACACAGATACGCAGTATTTT. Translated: CASRETDTDTQYF.

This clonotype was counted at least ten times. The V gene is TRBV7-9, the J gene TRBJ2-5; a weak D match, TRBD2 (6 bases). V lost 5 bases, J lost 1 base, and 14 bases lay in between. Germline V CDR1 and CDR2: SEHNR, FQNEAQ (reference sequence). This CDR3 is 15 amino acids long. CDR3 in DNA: TGTGCCAGCAGCCAACCCCGGGAGATCCAAGAGACCCAGTACTTC. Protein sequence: CASSQPREIQETQYF.

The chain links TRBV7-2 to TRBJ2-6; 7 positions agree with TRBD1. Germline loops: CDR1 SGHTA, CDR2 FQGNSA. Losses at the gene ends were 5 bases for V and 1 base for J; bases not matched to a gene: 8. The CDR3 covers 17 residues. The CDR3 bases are TGTGCCAGCAGCCAATACAGGGGTGGGTCTGGGGCCAACGTCCTGACTTTC. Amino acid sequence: CASSQYRGGSGANVLTF.

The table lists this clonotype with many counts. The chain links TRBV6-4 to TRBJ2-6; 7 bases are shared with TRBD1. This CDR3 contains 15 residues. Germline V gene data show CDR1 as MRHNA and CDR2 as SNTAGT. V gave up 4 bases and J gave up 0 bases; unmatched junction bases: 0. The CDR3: CASSGDSSGANVLTF. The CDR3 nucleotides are TGTGCCAGCAGTGGGGACAGCTCTGGGGCCAACGTCCTGACTTTC.

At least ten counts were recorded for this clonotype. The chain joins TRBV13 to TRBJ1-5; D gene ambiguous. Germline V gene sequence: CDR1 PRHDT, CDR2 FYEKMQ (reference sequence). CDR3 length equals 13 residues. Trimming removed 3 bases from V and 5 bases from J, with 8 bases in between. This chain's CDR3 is CASSFSGDQPQHF. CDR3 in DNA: TGTGCCAGCAGCTTCTCCGGGGATCAGCCCCAGCATTTT.

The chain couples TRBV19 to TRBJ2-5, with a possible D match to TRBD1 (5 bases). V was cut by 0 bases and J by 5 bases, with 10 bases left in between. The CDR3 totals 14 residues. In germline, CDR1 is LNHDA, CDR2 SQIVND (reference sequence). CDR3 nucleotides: TGTGCCAGTAGTATAGATGGGGCGATGGAGACCCAGTACTTC. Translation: CASSIDGAMETQYF.

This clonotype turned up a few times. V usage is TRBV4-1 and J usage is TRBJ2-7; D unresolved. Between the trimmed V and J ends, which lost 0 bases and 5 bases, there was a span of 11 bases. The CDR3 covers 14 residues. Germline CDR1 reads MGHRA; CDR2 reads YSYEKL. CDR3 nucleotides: TGCGCCAGCAGCCAAGAGATTAGCACAGACGAGCAGTACTTC. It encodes CASSQEISTDEQYF.

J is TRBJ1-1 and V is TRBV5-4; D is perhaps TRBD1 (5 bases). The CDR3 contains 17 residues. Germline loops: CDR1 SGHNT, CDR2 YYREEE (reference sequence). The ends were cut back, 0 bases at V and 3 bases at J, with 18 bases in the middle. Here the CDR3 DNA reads TGTGCCAGCAGCTTGGATGGTTGGGACGGACGTGACACTGAAGCTTTCTTT. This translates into CASSLDGWDGRDTEAFF.

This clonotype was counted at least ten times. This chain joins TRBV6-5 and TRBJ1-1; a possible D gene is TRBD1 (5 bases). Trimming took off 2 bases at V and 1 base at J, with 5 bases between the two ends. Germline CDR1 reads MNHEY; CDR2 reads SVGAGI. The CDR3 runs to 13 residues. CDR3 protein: CASSYGGNTEAFF. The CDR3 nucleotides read TGTGCCAGCAGTTACGGGGGGAACACTGAAGCTTTCTTT.

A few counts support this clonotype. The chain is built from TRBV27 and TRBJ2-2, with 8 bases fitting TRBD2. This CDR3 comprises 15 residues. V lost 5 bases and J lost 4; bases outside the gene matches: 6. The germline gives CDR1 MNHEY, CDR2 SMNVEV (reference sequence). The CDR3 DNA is TGTGCCAGCAGTCAGCGGGAGTGGGGCACCGGGGAGCTGTTTTTT. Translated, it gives CASSQREWGTGELFF.

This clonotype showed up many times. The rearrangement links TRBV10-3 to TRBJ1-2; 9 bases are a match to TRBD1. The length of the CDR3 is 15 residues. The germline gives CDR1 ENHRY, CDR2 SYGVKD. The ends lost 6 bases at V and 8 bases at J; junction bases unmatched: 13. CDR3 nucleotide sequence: TGTGCCATCAGCGGGGACAGGGACTCACCTGGGGGCTACACCTTC. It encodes CAISGDRDSPGGYTF.

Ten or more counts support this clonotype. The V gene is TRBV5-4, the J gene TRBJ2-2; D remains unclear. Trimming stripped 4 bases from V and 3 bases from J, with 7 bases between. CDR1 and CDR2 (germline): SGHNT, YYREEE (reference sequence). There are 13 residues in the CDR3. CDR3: CASSRLDTGELFF. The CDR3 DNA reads TGTGCCAGCAGCCGACTTGACACCGGGGAGCTGTTTTTT.

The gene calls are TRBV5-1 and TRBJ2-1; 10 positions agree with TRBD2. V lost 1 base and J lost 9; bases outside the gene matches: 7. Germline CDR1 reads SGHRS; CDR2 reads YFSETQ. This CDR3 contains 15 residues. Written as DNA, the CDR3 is TGCGCCAGCAGCTTGAGGCTAGCGGGAGACGGTGAGCAGTTCTTC. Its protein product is CASSLRLAGDGEQFF.

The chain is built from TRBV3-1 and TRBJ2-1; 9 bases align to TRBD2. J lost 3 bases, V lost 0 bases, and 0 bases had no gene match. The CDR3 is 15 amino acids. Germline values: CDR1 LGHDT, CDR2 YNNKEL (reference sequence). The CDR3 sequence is CASSQDSGSYNEQFF. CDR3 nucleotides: TGTGCCAGCAGCCAAGATAGCGGGAGCTACAATGAGCAGTTCTTC.